This T cell receptor beta chain was captured by sequencing in a study of early T cells in non-severe SARS-CoV-2 infection. Looking at the study overall: Chains were not paired, and sequencing was done on bulk RNA from unsorted whole blood. Study-wide points: A preference for anti-spike CD8 responses marked VDJdb matching, which missed private and CD4 specificities.

Researchers tagged individual cDNA molecules with unique molecular identifiers. TCRdb fed the 5' RACE reads into MiXCR, producing one record per CDR3 protein. This sample has 45,000 to 55,000 distinct CDR3 sequences, with 5.5% to 7.5% found just once. This clonotype was found many times. Its antigen remains unidentified. The sample comprised whole blood. The sequence came from an adult who was a healthcare worker with PCR-confirmed SARS-CoV-2 infection or an uninfected control (not recorded which).

In DNA form, the CDR3 reads TGTGCCAGCACCCTTCGGGGTACGCAGTATTTT. It translates to CASTLRGTQYF. The chain recombines TRBV11-2 with TRBJ2-3; D is perhaps TRBD2 (5 bases). The CDR3 has 11 residues. CDR1 and CDR2 (germline): SGHAT, FQNNGV. Between the trimmed V and J ends, which lost 7 bases and 8 bases, there was a span of 10 bases. Full variable domain (remainder filled in from reference TRBV11-2 and TRBJ2-3): EAGVAQSPRYKIIEKRQSVAFWCNPISGHATLYWYQQILGQGPKLLIQFQNNGVVDDSQLPKDRFSAERLKGVDSTLKIQPAKLEDSAVYLCASTLRGTQYFGPGTRLTVL.